This T cell receptor (beta chain) was identified in a study of cytomegalovirus exposure and HLA in healthy donors. Notes on the study in general: Among TCR beta chains, those listed as cytomegalovirus-associated numbered over 150.

The CDR3 sequence is 15 residues long. Germline V lookup: CDR1 SNHLY, CDR2 FYNNEI. Trimming cost V 4 bases and J 0 bases; bases outside gene matches: 1. PCR used 60 Vbeta primers and 13 Jbeta primers. Clones were sequenced by immunoSEQ multiplex PCR, and TCRdb holds only the in-frame ones, with some missing. The sample yields over 150,000 clones, 84% seen once. With respect to this clone: Antigen unknown.

V and J are TRBV2 and TRBJ2-2, with 8 bases matching TRBD2. Sequencing was done on a sample of PBMCs. This TCR was sampled from a boy aged 2-9 years in good health and CMV-seronegative. Written as DNA, the CDR3 is TGTGCCAGCAGTGGTAGCGGGGCGAACACCGGGGAGCTGTTTTTT. It specifies CASSGSGANTGELFF.